Listed below are T cell receptor beta chains from one sample, sequenced in a study of T cell changes during pregnancy in multiple sclerosis. Profiling relied on immunoSEQ multiplex PCR, and the TCRdb table lists in-frame clones only, not all of them. The data show roughly 80,000 clones, about 92% seen once. This sample comprised peripheral blood, obtained after pregnancy. These TCRs come from a female donor in good health, enrolled as a control in a pregnancy study. Both conserved end residues are part of each CDR3. The order of the fields is V gene, J gene, CDR3 protein.

TRBV27	TRBJ2-1	CARRRPKSSYNEQFF
TRBV5-4	TRBJ2-7	CASSMTGVSYEQYF
TRBV19	TRBJ2-6	CASSIRGRQSSGANVLTF
TRBV18	TRBJ1-2	CASSPGGQGQNYGYTF
TRBV27	TRBJ1-1	CASSRTGNVAEAFF
TRBV15	TRBJ2-2	CATSRETGGGDTGELFF
TRBV11-3	TRBJ1-1	CASSLEQNTEAFF
TRBV2	TRBJ1-2	CASRYRGSNYGYTF
TRBV5-1	TRBJ2-7	CASRPSGGTYEQYF
TRBV10-3	TRBJ1-4	CAISGSGGEKLFF
TRBV5-1	TRBJ1-2	CASSLGGAASYGYTF
TRBV7-9	TRBJ1-2	CASSWSSGLYGYTF
TRBV30	TRBJ2-2	CAWRRGGAGELFF
TRBV10-3	TRBJ2-5	CAISGAGETQYF
TRBV7-3	TRBJ2-1	CASSADPSGGYNFGNEQFF
TRBV28	TRBJ1-2	CASTRGGGGYTF
TRBV28	TRBJ2-4	CASSSPGTYKNIQYF
TRBV30	TRBJ2-3	CAWSQGISTDTQYF
TRBV7-9	TRBJ1-1	CASSPRVTEAFF
TRBV30	TRBJ2-1	CAWRREEEQFF
TRBV25-1	TRBJ2-1	CASSLNEQFF
TRBV9	TRBJ2-7	CASSAGTAYEQYF
TRBV20-1	TRBJ1-2	CVGGAYGYTF
TRBV27	TRBJ2-3	CASSLKGGPYTDTQYF
TRBV19	TRBJ1-2	CASRGVGGPGSYTF
TRBV6-9	TRBJ2-4	CASRSRGAKNIQYF
TRBV15	TRBJ1-2	CATSRIDRGLVGYTF
TRBV10-2	TRBJ2-5	CASRIRTGQETQYF
TRBV7-9	TRBJ1-3	CASSYGQIPGNTIYF
TRBV18	TRBJ1-5	CASAETGLGQPQHF
TRBV19	TRBJ1-5	CASSIARGWNQPQHF
TRBV27	TRBJ1-4	CASNTGGEGEKLFF
TRBV29-1	TRBJ2-2	CSATGVSPGELFF
TRBV11-2	TRBJ1-2	CASSLGGGGGYTF
TRBV5-4	TRBJ2-3	CASSLRQGVDTQYF
TRBV28	TRBJ2-7	CASSRGSSYEQYF
TRBV4-2	TRBJ2-6	CASSQAPGQGSGANVLTF
TRBV10-1	TRBJ2-4	CASIKGFSKNIQYF
TRBV18	TRBJ2-5	CASSPKRETQYF
TRBV19	TRBJ2-7	CASSIDSYVKGFEQYF
TRBV5-5	TRBJ2-5	CASSFGQGLETQYF
TRBV10-3	TRBJ2-1	CAITDSLAGGYNEQFF
TRBV7-3	TRBJ1-1	CASSLHGGGTEAFF
TRBV10-3	TRBJ1-2	CASRGQPYGYTF
TRBV19	TRBJ2-6	CASTPFPSGANVLTF
TRBV15	TRBJ2-7	CATSSPGQGRGEQYF
TRBV7-3	TRBJ2-1	CASSLIPTSEALDEQFF
TRBV7-9	TRBJ1-4	CASSTGTGGEKLFF
TRBV2	TRBJ1-1	CASIRTMNTEAFF
TRBV6-5	TRBJ1-2	CASSYGTGGRGGYTF
TRBV5-4	TRBJ1-3	CASSRGTGSGNTIYF
TRBV5-1	TRBJ2-3	CASSLLDTQYF
TRBV5-1	TRBJ1-4	CASSSTGGAANEKLFF
TRBV30	TRBJ1-5	CAYTRPGQLLIQPQHF
TRBV10-3	TRBJ2-7	CAISESVVALYEQYF
TRBV7-8	TRBJ2-4	CASSLGVASGLAKNIQYF
TRBV30	TRBJ1-1	CAWGTGSIFPGSHFF
TRBV28	TRBJ1-2	CASVGPGAALYVTF
TRBV6-6	TRBJ1-1	CASAGGPDRNTEAFF
TRBV9	TRBJ2-2	CASSVRGIGPGELFF